This is a list of T cell receptor beta chains from one sample in a study of blood T cell repertoires in COVID-19. The repertoire was sequenced with immunoSEQ multiplex PCR; TCRdb's copy has only in-frame clones and lacks some. The sample lists under 35,000 clones; approximately 80% were seen once. Sequenced: peripheral blood. The receptors originated from a man older than 75 with acute or convalescent COVID-19. Both conserved end residues are part of each CDR3.

V,J,CDR3
TRBV5-1,TRBJ1-4,CASSPEVDEKLFF
TRBV29-1,TRBJ2-3,CSVTGTGGPDTQYF
TRBV27,TRBJ1-5,CASSLTGQGRSQPQHF
TRBV7-2,TRBJ2-3,CASSVTGGRTDTQYF
TRBV7-2,TRBJ2-1,CASSLSRGNEQFF
TRBV7-6,TRBJ2-1,CASSVSGGTYNEQFF
TRBV14,TRBJ1-2,CASSQGGWSYGYTF
TRBV5-1,TRBJ2-3,CASSLEGAGDTQYF
TRBV5-4,TRBJ2-3,CASSRGQGSTDTQYF
TRBV7-2,TRBJ2-5,CASSLTGLGETQYF
TRBV19,TRBJ1-5,CASSPLTRGNQPQHF
TRBV5-1,TRBJ2-1,CASSVRQGAYNEQFF
TRBV12-3/TRBV12-4,TRBJ1-1,CASTYGANTEAFF
TRBV6-6,TRBJ1-4,CASSPVDRGTEKLFF
TRBV12-3/TRBV12-4,TRBJ1-5,CASIRGRSQPQHF
TRBV4-2,TRBJ2-3,CASSQDWGLANTQYF
TRBV18,TRBJ2-5,CASSPLDSAVKYF
TRBV6-1,TRBJ2-3,CASSEGGEIDTQYF
TRBV5-1,TRBJ2-3,CASSFSGGRTDTQYF
TRBV7-3,TRBJ2-2,CASSPRVGTSGGTGELFF
TRBV6-5,TRBJ2-3,CASRIDGTEVNTQYF
TRBV11-2,TRBJ1-4,CASSLIGATNEKLFF
TRBV6-5,TRBJ1-2,CASSYRGALNNYGYTF
TRBV7-2,TRBJ2-3,CASSLRGAFTDTQYF
TRBV6-1,TRBJ2-3,CASSDNPGGSDTQYF
TRBV27,TRBJ1-5,CASSFQGVTNQPQHF
TRBV5-6,TRBJ1-2,CASSHPDRGYGYTF
TRBV19,TRBJ2-7,CASSTALGGTGPLEQYF
TRBV4-3,TRBJ1-2,CASSQKTKAGLANYGYTF
TRBV6-2/TRBV6-3,TRBJ2-1,CASSYLLVESGQFF
TRBV7-9,TRBJ1-4,CASSLVQATNEKLFF
TRBV5-6,TRBJ2-1,CASSLAGQGKFF
TRBV7-2,TRBJ1-2,CASSLAGGDGYTF
TRBV5-4,TRBJ2-1,CASSFTSGRSYNEQFF
TRBV5-1,TRBJ2-7,CASSWEGHEQYF
TRBV24-1,TRBJ2-1,CATSDTPSVGGRGNEQFF
TRBV6-4,TRBJ2-1,CASSEAGGRNEQFF
TRBV19,TRBJ2-5,CASSMSGGQGETQYF
TRBV3-1/TRBV3-2,TRBJ1-5,CASSQEAGSNQPQHF
TRBV7-2,TRBJ1-4,CASRFNRGSPTNEKLFF
TRBV2,TRBJ2-1,CASSLIAGVEQFF
TRBV5-6,TRBJ2-1,CASSFLRNFYNEQFF
TRBV30,TRBJ1-1,CAWSAGFLEAFF
TRBV29-1,TRBJ1-5,CSVAEGVGNQPQHF